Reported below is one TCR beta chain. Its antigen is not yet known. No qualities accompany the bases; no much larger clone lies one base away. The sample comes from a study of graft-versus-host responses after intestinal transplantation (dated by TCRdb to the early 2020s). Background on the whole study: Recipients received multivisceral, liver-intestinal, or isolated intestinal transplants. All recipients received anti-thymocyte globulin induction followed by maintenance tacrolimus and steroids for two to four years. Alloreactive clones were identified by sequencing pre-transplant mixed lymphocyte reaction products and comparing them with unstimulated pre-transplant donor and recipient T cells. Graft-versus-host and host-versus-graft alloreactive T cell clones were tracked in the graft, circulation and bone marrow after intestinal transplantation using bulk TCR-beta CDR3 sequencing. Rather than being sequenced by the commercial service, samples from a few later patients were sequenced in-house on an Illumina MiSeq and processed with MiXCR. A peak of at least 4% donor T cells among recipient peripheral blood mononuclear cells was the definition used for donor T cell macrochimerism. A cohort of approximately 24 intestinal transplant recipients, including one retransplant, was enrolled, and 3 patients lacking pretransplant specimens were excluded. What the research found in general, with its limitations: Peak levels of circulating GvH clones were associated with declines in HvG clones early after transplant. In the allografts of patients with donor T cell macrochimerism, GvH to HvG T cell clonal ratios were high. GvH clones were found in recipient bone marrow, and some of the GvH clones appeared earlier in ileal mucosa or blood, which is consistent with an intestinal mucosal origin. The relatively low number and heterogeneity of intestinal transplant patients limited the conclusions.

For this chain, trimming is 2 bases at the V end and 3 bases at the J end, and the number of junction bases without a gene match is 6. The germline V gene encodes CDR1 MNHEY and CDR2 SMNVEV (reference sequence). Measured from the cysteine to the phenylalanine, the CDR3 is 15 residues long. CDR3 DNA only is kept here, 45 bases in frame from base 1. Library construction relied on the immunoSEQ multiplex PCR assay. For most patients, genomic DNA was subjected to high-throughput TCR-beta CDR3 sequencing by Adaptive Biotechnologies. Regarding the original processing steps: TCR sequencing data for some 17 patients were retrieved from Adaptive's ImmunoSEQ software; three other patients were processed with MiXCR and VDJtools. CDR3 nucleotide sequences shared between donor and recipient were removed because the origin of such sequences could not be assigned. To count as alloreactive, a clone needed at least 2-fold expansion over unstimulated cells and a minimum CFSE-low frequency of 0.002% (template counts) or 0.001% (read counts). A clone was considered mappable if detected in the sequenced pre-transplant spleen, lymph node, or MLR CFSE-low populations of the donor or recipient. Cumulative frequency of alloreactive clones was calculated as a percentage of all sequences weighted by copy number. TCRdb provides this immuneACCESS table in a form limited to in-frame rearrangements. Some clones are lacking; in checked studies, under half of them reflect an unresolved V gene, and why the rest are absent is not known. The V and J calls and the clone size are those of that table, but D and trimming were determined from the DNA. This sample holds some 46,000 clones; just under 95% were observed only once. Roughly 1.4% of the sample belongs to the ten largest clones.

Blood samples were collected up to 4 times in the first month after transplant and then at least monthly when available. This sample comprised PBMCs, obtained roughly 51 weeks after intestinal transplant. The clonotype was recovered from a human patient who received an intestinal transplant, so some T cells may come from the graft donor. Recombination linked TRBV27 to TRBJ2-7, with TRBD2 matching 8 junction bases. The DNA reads TGTGCCAGCAGTTTAGCAGCGGGAGTGGTCTACGAGCAGTACTTC. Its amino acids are CASSLAAGVVYEQYF.